This T cell receptor beta chain was obtained from a study of regulatory T cells in long-lasting Graves disease. This CDR3 has 12 residues. CDR1 is MGHRA and CDR2 is YSYEKL in the germline V gene. Libraries of TCR beta came from iRepertoire HTBI primers plus Arm-PCR of CDR3 regions. TCRdb analysed the multiplex PCR reads with MiXCR anew, one entry per CDR3 protein. In the table there are some 220,000 distinct CDR3 sequences, roughly 20% of which are singletons. This clonotype appeared many times. As to time point: newly diagnosed GD, antithyroid drugs for less than 3 months. From RNA extracted from PBMCs, the TCR library was made. The data were also submitted as part of a second study, on T cells in Graves' hyperthyroidism and ophthalmopathy.

The chain combines TRBV4-1 with TRBJ2-5; 8 bases are a match to TRBD2. The material sequenced was peripheral blood mononuclear cells (PBMCs), taken at new diagnosis, from a patient treated with antithyroid drugs. The TCR sequence derives from a woman in her twenties or thirties with Graves disease. The CDR3 bases are TGCGCTTCGGGGGGGGAGCAGGAGACCCAGTACTTC. Its protein product is CASGGEQETQYF.